The next 16 T cell receptor beta chains were all read from a single sample in a study of cytomegalovirus exposure and HLA in healthy donors. A multiplex PCR was run with 60 Vbeta primers and 13 Jbeta primers. Assay used: immunoSEQ multiplex PCR; TCRdb lists only in-frame clones, some missing. The sample carries 95,000 to 110,000 clones, roughly 76% recorded once. Sequences were obtained from PBMCs. These receptors all come from a man between 18 and 29 years old in good health and CMV-seronegative.

The chain carries TRBV9 and TRBJ2-3; D is uncertain. The V gene's germline CDR1 is SGDLS and CDR2 YYNGEE. CDR3 length: 12 amino acids. V dropped 0 bases and J dropped 4 bases, with 3 bases sitting between them. This CDR3 reads CASSVASDTQYF. The CDR3 bases are TGTGCCAGCAGCGTAGCGTCAGATACGCAGTATTTT.

The V and J genes are TRBV11-2 and TRBJ2-3; 7 nucleotides line up with TRBD2. Germline CDR1 reads SGHAT; CDR2 reads FQNNGV. CDR3 length: 14 residues. Losses at the gene ends were 8 bases for V and 6 bases for J; bases not matched to a gene: 11. The chain's CDR3 is CASGWGGLPDTQYF. CDR3 nucleotide sequence: TGTGCCAGCGGCTGGGGAGGGCTACCCGATACGCAGTATTTT. Complete variable domain (other parts from reference TRBV11-2 and TRBJ2-3): EAGVAQSPRYKIIEKRQSVAFWCNPISGHATLYWYQQILGQGPKLLIQFQNNGVVDDSQLPKDRFSAERLKGVDSTLKIQPAKLEDSAVYLCASGWGGLPDTQYFGPGTRLTVL.

Here the CDR3 reads CASSRGQGNYEQYF. In DNA, the CDR3 is TGTGCCAGCAGCCGGGGACAGGGGAACTACGAGCAGTACTTC. The V call is TRBV13, the J call TRBJ2-7; TRBD1 agrees at 10 bases. The CDR3 has 14 amino acids. Trimming took 5 bases from V and 3 from J; bases not matched to a gene: 4. Germline-derived CDR1 and CDR2 are PRHDT and FYEKMQ (reference sequence).

The rearrangement uses TRBV12-1 and TRBJ1-4. TRBV12-1 is given as a pseudogene. The CDR3 consists of 14 residues. The CDR3 protein is CASSFRGEDEKLFF. For the CDR3, the DNA is TGTGCCAGCAGCTTTCGGGGAGAGGATGAAAAACTGTTTTTT.

V and J are TRBV2 and TRBJ1-5; 8 bases align to TRBD1. V was clipped by 7 bases and J by 9 bases; unmatched bases: 14. Germline V gene data show CDR1 as SNHLY and CDR2 as FYNNEI. This CDR3 has 15 amino acids. CDR3 bases: TGTGCCAGCATCAAGGACAGGGTGGGCCCCGGGCCCCAGCATTTT. Its protein is CASIKDRVGPGPQHF.

This clone was recorded a few times. The gene calls are TRBV29-1 and TRBJ1-2; 7 bases are a match to TRBD1. The CDR3 spans 12 residues. Germline V lookup: CDR1 SQVTM, CDR2 ANQGSEA. The ends lost 4 bases at V and 7 bases at J; junction bases unmatched: 6. The CDR3 spells CSVALPGGGYTF. CDR3 coding DNA: TGCAGCGTTGCTCTTCCAGGGGGTGGCTACACCTTC.

The gene calls are TRBV7-3 and TRBJ2-1, with a tentative D call TRBD2 (5 bases). In germline, CDR1 is SGHTA, CDR2 FQGTGA. The CDR3 extends over 14 amino acids. Deletions cut 6 bases from V and 6 bases from J, with 15 bases between. CDR3 sequence: CASSPDSASNEQFF. CDR3 sequence (DNA): TGTGCCAGCAGTCCGGACTCCGCTTCCAATGAGCAGTTCTTC.

The J gene is TRBJ2-7, the V gene TRBV4-2, with a possible D match to TRBD1 (5 bases). V was clipped by 0 bases and J by 4 bases, with 10 bases between them. Germline-derived CDR1 and CDR2 are LGHNA and YNFKEQ. This CDR3 has 14 amino acids. The CDR3 sequence is CASSQEQGRYEQYF. The CDR3 region has the DNA TGTGCCAGCAGCCAAGAGCAGGGTCGGTACGAGCAGTACTTC.

This clone has a handful of counts. The chain joins TRBV6-1 to TRBJ2-3, with 12 bases identical to TRBD1. CDR3 length: 16 amino acids. Germline CDR1 and CDR2: MNHNS and SASEGT. V was pared by 1 base and J by 6 bases, with 5 bases of the junction left unmatched. The CDR3: CASSEGDRGRLDTQYF. CDR3 DNA sequence: TGTGCCAGCAGTGAAGGGGACAGGGGGCGCTTGGATACGCAGTATTTT.

The chain couples TRBV11-2 to TRBJ1-5; TRBD1 aligns across 7 bases. CDR1 SGHAT and CDR2 FQNNGV come from the germline V gene. With V trimmed by 4 bases and J by 6 bases, 12 bases remained unmatched. CDR3 size: 16 residues. The CDR3 here is CASSSHTGARGQPQHF. Here the CDR3 DNA reads TGTGCCAGCAGCTCTCATACAGGGGCACGGGGTCAGCCCCAGCATTTT.

This clone was recorded once. This sequence joins TRBV7-2 and TRBJ2-3, with D possibly TRBD2 on 6 matching bases. The CDR3 runs to 13 residues. Between the trimmed V and J ends, which lost 5 bases and 2 bases, there was a span of 8 bases. The germline V gene has CDR1 SGHTA and CDR2 FQGNSA. CDR3 DNA: TGTGCCAGCAGCCCACTAGCCACAGATACGCAGTATTTT. Protein product: CASSPLATDTQYF.

The chain uses TRBV4-2 and TRBJ2-3; TRBD2 aligns across 10 bases. V shed 1 base, J shed 6 bases, and the junction held 7 bases outside the gene matches. The CDR3 extends over 16 amino acids. Germline-derived CDR1 and CDR2 are LGHNA and YNFKEQ. The CDR3 sequence is CASSQGPAGGSDTQYF. The DNA of the CDR3 is TGTGCCAGCAGCCAAGGCCCAGCGGGGGGGAGTGATACGCAGTATTTT.

As DNA, the CDR3 is TGTGCCAGCAGCTCCGGGGACAGGGGGAGTGAGACCCAGTACTTC. Amino acid sequence: CASSSGDRGSETQYF. The genes are TRBV5-4 and TRBJ2-5; 11 bases are a match to TRBD1. CDR1 and CDR2 (germline): SGHNT, YYREEE (reference sequence). Trimming took 3 bases from V and 5 from J; bases not matched to a gene: 6. The CDR3 loop spans 15 amino acids.

V gene TRBV27 combines with J gene TRBJ2-1; D is possibly TRBD2 (6 bases). Germline CDR1 MNHEY, CDR2 SMNVEV (reference sequence). The CDR3 runs 15 residues. V gave up 2 bases and J gave up 0 bases, with 8 bases separating them. The CDR3 nucleotides read TGTGCCAGCAGTTTAGGGGGGTTCTCCTACAATGAGCAGTTCTTC. Translated, it gives CASSLGGFSYNEQFF.

The rearrangement links TRBV7-9 to TRBJ1-2; TRBD1 agrees at 9 bases. V lost 6 bases, J lost 6 bases, and 8 bases stayed unmatched. Germline V gives CDR1 SEHNR, CDR2 FQNEAQ (reference sequence). This CDR3 has 14 residues. The CDR3 spells CASRQQGARHGYTF. Here the CDR3 DNA reads TGTGCCAGCAGGCAACAGGGGGCGCGCCATGGCTACACCTTC.

The chain links TRBV5-1 to TRBJ1-2; D gene uncertain. The V end was cut by 5 bases, the J end by 0 bases, with 8 bases between. Germline-derived CDR1 and CDR2 are SGHRS and YFSETQ. The CDR3 loop spans 13 amino acids. CDR3 region: CASRGLSNYGYTF. The CDR3 bases are TGCGCCAGCAGGGGCCTGTCTAACTATGGCTACACCTTC.